What follows describes a single T cell receptor (beta chain). The data were taken from a study of early T cells in non-severe SARS-CoV-2 infection. Attachment of unique molecular identifiers was made to individual cDNA molecules. TCRdb reanalysed the 5' RACE reads using MiXCR and keeps one entry per CDR3 protein. The sample includes approximately 77,000 distinct CDR3 sequences, less than 20% of them seen just once. In germline, CDR1 is SQVTM, CDR2 ANQGSEA. The CDR3 contains 12 residues. The V end was cut by 4 bases, the J end by 4 bases, with 10 bases between. The specimen was whole blood. The chain is built from TRBV29-1 and TRBJ1-1; D might be TRBD1 (5 bases). The sequence was obtained from an adult who was a healthcare worker with PCR-confirmed SARS-CoV-2 infection or an uninfected control (not recorded which). DNA for the CDR3: TGCAGCGTTGGCAGGGAAAGCACTGAAGCTTTCTTT. Protein product: CSVGRESTEAFF. Supplemented by reference TRBV29-1 and TRBJ1-1, the full variable domain reads SAVISQKPSRDICQRGTSLTIQCQVDSQVTMMFWYRQQPGQSLTLIATANQGSEATYESGFVIDKFPISRPNLTFSTLTVSNMSPEDSSIYLCSVGRESTEAFFGQGTRLTVV.